A selection of T cell receptor beta chains follows, all from one sample in a study of graft-versus-host responses after intestinal transplantation. Repertoires were generated with immunoSEQ multiplex PCR, while TCRdb's copy carries only in-frame clones and drops some. The table lists tens of thousands of clones, about 90% of them singletons. This specimen consisted of PBMCs, obtained approximately 300 days after intestinal transplant. These receptors were obtained from a human patient who received an intestinal transplant, so some T cells may come from the graft donor. CDR3s include the opening cysteine and the closing phenylalanine or tryptophan. A D gene is named only where the DNA matches it firmly. Clone size is shown for a subset of rows, as once, few, many or a class of expanded clone.

TRBV6-6	.	TRBJ1-3	.	TGTGCCAGCAGCTATACGGACGCAGACTCTGGAAACACCATATATTTT	CASSYTDADSGNTIYF
TRBV5-1	TRBD2	TRBJ2-1	.	TGCGCCAGCAGCCTTCTAGCGGGAAACGAGCAGTTCTTC	CASSLLAGNEQFF
TRBV10-3	.	TRBJ1-2	.	TGTGCCATCAGGGGGTTCGGGCGCGATGGCTACACCTTC	CAIRGFGRDGYTF
TRBV6-1	TRBD2	TRBJ2-7	.	TGTGCCAGCAGTCCTATAGCGGGAGGCGGAGGCGAGCAGTACTTC	CASSPIAGGGGEQYF
TRBV6-1	.	TRBJ2-1	.	TGTGCCAGCAGTGAAACGAGGGCCAATGAGCAGTTCTTC	CASSETRANEQFF
TRBV6-1	.	TRBJ2-7	.	TGTGCCAGCAGGAGCTCCTACGAGCAGTACTTC	CASRSSYEQYF
TRBV6-5	TRBD1	TRBJ1-5	once	TGTGCCAGCAGTGAAGGACAGGGGGCTCAGCCCCAGCATTTT	CASSEGQGAQPQHF
TRBV6-5	TRBD1	TRBJ2-7	few	TGTGCCAGCAGTTACTTCCGAACCGGACAGGGCGACGAGCAGTACTTC	CASSYFRTGQGDEQYF
TRBV6-5	.	TRBJ2-7	.	TGTGCCAGCAGCCGCCGGGACTCTTCCTACGAGCAGTACTTC	CASSRRDSSYEQYF
TRBV25-1	TRBD2	TRBJ2-6	.	TGTGCCAGCAGTGAAACCGCGGGAGTGGTCTCTGGGGCCAACGTCCTGACTTTC	CASSETAGVVSGANVLTF
TRBV27	.	TRBJ2-2	.	TGTGCCAGCAGCCATCTACATTTCCGGAACACCGGGGAGCTGTTTTTT	CASSHLHFRNTGELFF
TRBV12-1	.	TRBJ2-1	.	TGTGCCAGCAGCTTTGCGACTAGGCGGTCGTGGGATGAGCAGTTCTTC	CASSFATRRSWDEQFF
TRBV29-1	TRBD1	TRBJ1-2	.	TGCAGCGGACAGGGTGCGGATGGCTACACCTTC	CSGQGADGYTF
TRBV6-4	.	TRBJ1-1	.	TGTGCCAGCAGCCGGACAGCTATGAACACTGAAGCTTTCTTT	CASSRTAMNTEAFF
TRBV6-5	TRBD2	TRBJ2-7	.	TGTGCCAGCAGCCTCGAGCGGGGCGAGCAGTACTTC	CASSLERGEQYF
TRBV19	TRBD2	TRBJ2-4	.	TGTGCCAGTAGTTTAAAGCGGGAGTCAAACATTCAGTACTTC	CASSLKRESNIQYF
TRBV19	TRBD1	TRBJ2-2	.	TGTGCCAGTCACACGGGACAGCTGAACACCGGGGAGCTGTTTTTT	CASHTGQLNTGELFF
TRBV29-1	.	TRBJ1-4	.	TGCAGCGTTCTTCTGGACGGGGGAGAAAAACTGTTTTTT	CSVLLDGGEKLFF
TRBV13	TRBD2	TRBJ2-7	.	TGTGCCAGCAGCCCCGGGACTAGCGGATTCTACGAGCAGTACTTC	CASSPGTSGFYEQYF
TRBV7-2	.	TRBJ2-3	.	TGTGCCAGCAGCTTAATTTATTGGGTTTCCCCGACAGATACGCAGTATTTT	CASSLIYWVSPTDTQYF
TRBV21-1	.	TRBJ1-4	once	TGTGCCAGCAGCAAAGGGGGAACGACAGGGAACGAAAAACTGTTTTTT	CASSKGGTTGNEKLFF
TRBV6-5	TRBD2	TRBJ2-2	few	TGTGCCAGCAGTTACTCTAGCGGGAGTGCCGGGGAGCTGTTTTTT	CASSYSSGSAGELFF
TRBV6-5	.	TRBJ1-2	.	TGTGCCAGCAGTTACACGTTGAAGGGGAAGGCTCGGGGCTACACCTTC	CASSYTLKGKARGYTF
TRBV28	.	TRBJ2-5	.	TGTTCCAGCAGTTTAGTTATACAGGGGGGGGTCCAGGTCCAAGAGACCCAGTACTTC	CSSSLVIQGGVQVQETQYF
TRBV27	.	TRBJ2-7	.	TGTGCCAGCAGTTTTTCAGCGTCAGAGCTTTCCTACGAGCAGTACTTC	CASSFSASELSYEQYF
TRBV10-2	.	TRBJ2-7	.	TGCGCCAGCAGTGTTGGAGGCGAGCAGTACTTC	CASSVGGEQYF